This is a list of T cell receptor beta chains from one sample in a study of T cell repertoires in cytomegalovirus infection. Their target antigens are unknown. TCRdb passed the reads through MiXCR, listing each CDR3 protein once. The repertoire holds about a million distinct CDR3 sequences, with 25% to 40% as singletons. The sequenced sample was cultured CD8+ T cells from PBMCs, obtained from culture after CMV antigen stimulation. These receptors all come from a human donor in good health (CMV status not recorded). Some clones in this sample may be carry-over from other donors' samples. The CDR3 runs from the conserved cysteine through the conserved F or W. The D gene is left open where the match is weak. Clone size appears in some rows only: once, few, many, or a class for an expanded clone.

CDR3 DNA: TGTGCCAGCAGCCCCGGACTGGAGGAAAAACTGTTTTTT; CDR3 protein: CASSPGLEEKLFF; J gene: TRBJ1-4; V gene: TRBV14; clone size: -; D gene: -
CDR3 DNA: TGTGCCACCAGTGGAGGGAGGACAGCGGTCTCCTACAATGAGCAGTTCTTC; CDR3 protein: CATSGGRTAVSYNEQFF; J gene: TRBJ2-1; V gene: TRBV24-1; clone size: few; D gene: -
CDR3 DNA: TGTGCCAGCAGCTGGACAGGGGGTGATAATGAGCAGTTCTTC; CDR3 protein: CASSWTGGDNEQFF; J gene: TRBJ2-1; V gene: TRBV7-2; clone size: many; D gene: TRBD1
CDR3 DNA: TGTGCCAGCAGTTTCGTACGGGGGAGAGAGACCCAGTACTTC; CDR3 protein: CASSFVRGRETQYF; J gene: TRBJ2-5; V gene: TRBV28; clone size: few; D gene: -
CDR3 DNA: TGCGCCAGCAGCCAGCCCGGGACTAGCGGGAGCAATGAGCAGTTCTTC; CDR3 protein: CASSQPGTSGSNEQFF; J gene: TRBJ2-1; V gene: TRBV4-1; clone size: few; D gene: TRBD2
CDR3 DNA: TGTGCCAGCAGCAGGTCTCCGGGGGCCCCCGACGGTGAGCAGTTCTTC; CDR3 protein: CASSRSPGAPDGEQFF; J gene: TRBJ2-1; V gene: TRBV7-9; clone size: -; D gene: -
CDR3 DNA: TGTGCCAGCAGTTGGGGGGGGCTAGAGACCCAGTACTTC; CDR3 protein: CASSWGGLETQYF; J gene: TRBJ2-5; V gene: TRBV27; clone size: -; D gene: -
CDR3 DNA: TGTGCCAGCTCGGGGGGCCCCCGTAGGAATGAGCAGTTCTTC; CDR3 protein: CASSGGPRRNEQFF; J gene: TRBJ2-1; V gene: TRBV7-3; clone size: -; D gene: -
CDR3 DNA: TGTGCCATCAGTGAGGACTCCTCAGCCTACGAGCAGTACTTC; CDR3 protein: CAISEDSSAYEQYF; J gene: TRBJ2-7; V gene: TRBV10-3; clone size: -; D gene: -
CDR3 DNA: TGTGCCAGCAGTTTGTACTCTAGCACAGATACGCAGTATTTT; CDR3 protein: CASSLYSSTDTQYF; J gene: TRBJ2-3; V gene: TRBV28; clone size: few; D gene: -